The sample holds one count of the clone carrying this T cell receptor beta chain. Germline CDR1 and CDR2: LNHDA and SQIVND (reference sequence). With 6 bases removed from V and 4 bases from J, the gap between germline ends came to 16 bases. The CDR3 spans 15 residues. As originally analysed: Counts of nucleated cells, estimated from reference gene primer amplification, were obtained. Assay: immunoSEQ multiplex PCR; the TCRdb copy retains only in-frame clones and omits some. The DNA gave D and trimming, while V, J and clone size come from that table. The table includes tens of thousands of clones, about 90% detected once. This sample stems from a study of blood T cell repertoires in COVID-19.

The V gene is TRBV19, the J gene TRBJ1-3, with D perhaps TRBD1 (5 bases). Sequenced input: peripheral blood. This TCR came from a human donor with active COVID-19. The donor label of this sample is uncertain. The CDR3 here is CASRTGGTDGNTIYF. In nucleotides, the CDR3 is TGTGCCAGTAGGACGGGCGGGACCGACGGAAACACCATATATTTT.